Sequencing of this TCR beta chain was carried out in a study of molecular identifiers for immune sequencing clone quantification. Study-wide results and limits: Clones exceeding 20 RNA copies carried over 97% of effector molecules but under 1% of naive-cell molecules. Investigators reportedly could detect spiked Jurkat TCR RNA from one cell among over 900,000 naive cells.

This clonotype has at least ten counts. Its antigen is as yet unknown. Previously described methods and listed TCR primers were employed for the bulk TCR libraries. A single record per CDR3 protein comes from TCRdb applying MiXCR to the PCR reads. Of over 600,000 distinct CDR3 sequences in the sample, 15% to 20% are singletons; the top ten hold around 0.86%. The authors sorted naive CD8 T cells as CD8+CD4-CCR7+CD45RA+. Trimming left V 1 base short and J 4 bases short, with 13 bases between. The germline V gene has CDR1 SGHVS and CDR2 FNYEAQ. The CDR3 has 15 residues. The receptor's source is a human donor in good health. Some libraries in this study had Jurkat cell RNA spiked in. The rearrangement joins TRBV7-6 to TRBJ1-1, with a possible D match to TRBD1 (5 bases). The material sequenced was naive CD8+ T cells from blood, with Jurkat cell RNA spiked in. Subset in this sample: FACS-sorted CD8+CD4-CCR7+CD45RA+ naive T cells. The CDR3 sequence is CASSLEVTVGTEAFF. The CDR3 bases are TGTGCCAGCAGCTTAGAAGTGACAGTTGGCACTGAAGCTTTCTTT.